These T cell receptor beta chains were read from a single sample in a study of control samples from healthy donors and cancer patients. Profiled with immunoSEQ multiplex PCR; TCRdb holds only in-frame clones, not every one. In the table there are roughly 120,000 clones, over 90% of which are singletons. The sequenced sample was blood. The receptors stem from a man aged 25-40 years in good health. Each CDR3 is given with its conserved first and last residue. The D gene is left open where the match is weak. Some rows mark clone size as missing; the rest say once, few, many or name a class of expanded clone.

abundance,d_gene,j_gene,v_gene,CDR3nt,CDR3aa
-,-,TRBJ1-4,TRBV6-6,TGTGCCAGCAGTCCCTCCGGACGGGACTTCAATGAAAAACTGTTTTTT,CASSPSGRDFNEKLFF
-,TRBD2,TRBJ2-1,TRBV5-4,TGTGCCAGCAGTCTGGGCGGGACTAGCGGGGGGGTTAAGCAGTTCTTC,CASSLGGTSGGVKQFF
-,-,TRBJ2-1,TRBV6-2/TRBV6-3,TGTGCCAGCAGTTACGGGGGTTCTTACAATGAGCAGTTCTTC,CASSYGGSYNEQFF
-,-,TRBJ2-6,TRBV7-6,TGTGCCAGCAGCTTAGAGGGGGGAGGGGCCAACGTCCTGACTTTC,CASSLEGGGANVLTF
once,-,TRBJ1-2,TRBV19,TGTGCCAGTAGTAAGTCCCTTACTACTAACTATGGCTACACCTTC,CASSKSLTTNYGYTF
-,-,TRBJ2-5,TRBV19,TGTGCCAGTAGTATAGGGTGGGGAGAGCAAGAGACTCAGTACTTC,CASSIGWGEQETQYF
-,-,TRBJ2-2,TRBV5-5,TGTGCCAGCAGCTTGGTAGGCTCGGGGAGCCCCGGGGAGCTGTTTTTT,CASSLVGSGSPGELFF
-,TRBD1,TRBJ1-4,TRBV5-1,TGCGCCAGCAGCTTGGCGGTAGGGGGCGAAAAACTGTTTTTT,CASSLAVGGEKLFF
-,TRBD1,TRBJ1-2,TRBV5-4,TGTGCCAGCAGCTCAGGACAGGTATCCTATGGCTACACCTTC,CASSSGQVSYGYTF
-,-,TRBJ1-1,TRBV27,TGTGCCCTGTGTGAGATGAACACTGAAGCTTTCTTT,CALCEMNTEAFF
-,-,TRBJ1-5,TRBV10-2,TGCGCCAGCCGGGGGCGGCTCGTGGGGCCCCAGCATTTT,CASRGRLVGPQHF
-,-,TRBJ2-7,TRBV6-4,TGTGCCAGCAGCCCCGAGGGGGGGGTTTACGAGCAGTACTTC,CASSPEGGVYEQYF
-,-,TRBJ1-3,TRBV15,TGTGCCACCAGCACCCTCCGTCAGAACACCATATATTTT,CATSTLRQNTIYF
-,TRBD1,TRBJ2-2,TRBV27,TGTGCCTCCGGGACAGGGTACACCGGGGAGCTGTTTTTT,CASGTGYTGELFF
few,-,TRBJ2-1,TRBV5-1,TGCGCCAGCAGGCCCCGAGGCGGGGACCTCTCCTACAATGAGCAGTTCTTC,CASRPRGGDLSYNEQFF
-,-,TRBJ1-5,TRBV6-5,TGTGCCAGCAGTTTTACCGATAGCAATCAGCCCCAGCATTTT,CASSFTDSNQPQHF
few,TRBD1,TRBJ1-5,TRBV19,TGTGCCAGTGGGACAGCCCCCAATCAGCCCCAGCATTTT,CASGTAPNQPQHF
-,-,TRBJ2-3,TRBV5-5,TGTGCCAGCAGCTTGGAGGAGGCGGACCCACGCGATCGGAATACGCAGTATTTT,CASSLEEADPRDRNTQYF
-,-,TRBJ1-5,TRBV6-1,TGTGCCAGCAGTGAAGCGGGGGGAAGCAATCAGCCCCAGCATTTT,CASSEAGGSNQPQHF
-,-,TRBJ1-1,TRBV7-3,TGTGCCAGCAGCCCAAACGGCAGGCAGCCTGAAGCTTTCTTT,CASSPNGRQPEAFF
-,TRBD1,TRBJ2-2,TRBV27,TGTGCCAGCAGTTGGGAAGGGACAGGCTCCACCGGGGAGCTGTTTTTT,CASSWEGTGSTGELFF
-,-,TRBJ2-1,TRBV27,TGTGCCAGCAGTTCGGACAGTGATTATTACAATGAGCAGTTCTTC,CASSSDSDYYNEQFF
-,-,TRBJ2-3,TRBV11-2,TGTGCCAGCACTAGGTTGCACACAGATACGCAGTATTTT,CASTRLHTDTQYF
-,-,TRBJ2-1,TRBV19,TGTGCCAGTAGTATACTGAGAGGGAACTACAATGAGCAGTTCTTC,CASSILRGNYNEQFF
-,TRBD1,TRBJ1-2,TRBV4-1,TGCGCCAGCAGTCTCTCGGGGACAGGGCTCCATGGCTACACCTTC,CASSLSGTGLHGYTF
-,-,TRBJ1-6,TRBV19,TGTGCCAGTAGTGCCCTACGTAATTCACCCCTCCACTTT,CASSALRNSPLHF
-,-,TRBJ1-2,TRBV3-1/TRBV3-2,TGTGCCAGCAGCCCGGACACAAACTGGGGTTATGGCTACACCTTC,CASSPDTNWGYGYTF
-,-,TRBJ2-3,TRBV30,TGTGCCTGGAGTGCCACAGGGATCAGCACAGATACGCAGTATTTT,CAWSATGISTDTQYF
-,-,TRBJ1-5,TRBV7-2,TGTGCCAGCAGCCCCCCCGTGGGCCAGCCCCAGCATTTT,CASSPPVGQPQHF
-,-,TRBJ2-2,TRBV14,TGTGCCAGCAGCCAAGATTGGATGGGCAGGGCGAACACCGGGGAGCTGTTTTTT,CASSQDWMGRANTGELFF
-,-,TRBJ2-5,TRBV7-9,TGTGCCAGCAGCGCGGGCGCAGGGGCACAAGAGACCCAGTACTTC,CASSAGAGAQETQYF
-,-,TRBJ1-1,TRBV5-6,TGTGCCAGCAGCTTGGAGAGGGAGGGATTTTTGAACACTGAAGCTTTCTTT,CASSLEREGFLNTEAFF
-,TRBD1,TRBJ1-4,TRBV28,TGTGCCAGCAGTTATGGGACAGGGCAAGCTTATGAAAAACTGTTTTTT,CASSYGTGQAYEKLFF
-,TRBD1,TRBJ1-5,TRBV19,TGTGCCAGTAGACCGGGACAGCCGAAGAGAAATAGCAATCAGCCCCAGCATTTT,CASRPGQPKRNSNQPQHF
once,TRBD1,TRBJ2-3,TRBV24-1,TGTGCCACCAGTGACCATCTGGACAGGGTAATGAAGCAGTATTTT,CATSDHLDRVMKQYF
-,-,TRBJ1-2,TRBV5-8,TGTGCCAGCAGCTTAACGGATTCCGGGTATGGCTACACCTTC,CASSLTDSGYGYTF
-,-,TRBJ1-2,TRBV12-3/TRBV12-4,TGTGCCAGCGGGAATGGCATGGACTATGGCTACACCTTC,CASGNGMDYGYTF
-,TRBD2,TRBJ2-7,TRBV3-1/TRBV3-2,TGTGCCAGCAGCCAAGGGGGGGGATGGGCCTCCTACGAGCAGTACTTC,CASSQGGGWASYEQYF
-,-,TRBJ2-3,TRBV11-2,TGTGCCAGCAGCGCAAGGTATCCAGTCGGTACGCAGTATTTT,CASSARYPVGTQYF
-,TRBD1,TRBJ1-1,TRBV2,TGTGCCAGCCCCTTGGCAGGGGGTACTGAAGCTTTCTTT,CASPLAGGTEAFF
-,-,TRBJ1-4,TRBV19,TGTGCCAGCCTCGCGAAGCAGATGACCGATGAAAAACTGTTTTTT,CASLAKQMTDEKLFF
-,-,TRBJ2-3,TRBV19,TGTGCCAGTAGTATAACATCCCGCAGGGCCACAGATACGCAGTATTTT,CASSITSRRATDTQYF
-,-,TRBJ2-2,TRBV19,TGTGCCAGTAGTCCCCGATTGTTCAGCGCCGGGGAGCTGTTTTTT,CASSPRLFSAGELFF
-,-,TRBJ2-7,TRBV5-1,TGCGCCAGCAGCCCGGACTCTCAAACCTACGAGCAGTACTTC,CASSPDSQTYEQYF
-,-,TRBJ1-6,TRBV10-1,TGCGCCAGCAGTCGGATTGGGGGTTCACCCCTCCACTTT,CASSRIGGSPLHF
-,-,TRBJ1-1,TRBV27,TGTGCCAGCAGTCCCCGTTGGGACATGAACACTGAAGCTTTCTTT,CASSPRWDMNTEAFF
-,-,TRBJ1-1,TRBV29-1,TGCAGCGTTGAAGATCGGCTGACTGAAGCTTTCTTT,CSVEDRLTEAFF
-,-,TRBJ1-4,TRBV24-1,TGTGCCACCAGTGACCCCCGTTCGGGGCTGGCTAATGAAAAACTGTTTTTT,CATSDPRSGLANEKLFF
-,-,TRBJ2-3,TRBV27,TGTGCCAGCAGTTTAGTAGGCACAGATACGCAGTATTTT,CASSLVGTDTQYF
-,TRBD2,TRBJ2-3,TRBV6-5,TGTGCCAGCAGTACTAGCGGGGCCGTCACAGATACGCAGTATTTT,CASSTSGAVTDTQYF
-,-,TRBJ1-3,TRBV9,TGTGCCAGCAGCGTAGAGGTCGGGCCTGGAAACACCATATATTTT,CASSVEVGPGNTIYF
-,-,TRBJ2-7,TRBV28,TGTGCCAGCAGTTTCCGGACAGAGCCCTACGAGCAGTACTTC,CASSFRTEPYEQYF
-,TRBD1,TRBJ1-1,TRBV19,TGTGCCACCAGACAGGGGTCCATGAACACTGAAGCTTTCTTT,CATRQGSMNTEAFF
-,-,TRBJ2-3,TRBV24-1,TGTGCCACCAGTGAGGGACGGGACATGACGCAGTATTTT,CATSEGRDMTQYF
-,TRBD2,TRBJ2-3,TRBV28,TGTGCCAGCAGTTTTGTCCAGCGGGGATGGGGGCAGTATTTT,CASSFVQRGWGQYF
-,-,TRBJ1-4,TRBV7-8,TGTGCCAGCAGCTTAGTGGGAGCCTATAATGAAAAACTGTTTTTT,CASSLVGAYNEKLFF
-,-,TRBJ1-2,TRBV5-4,TGTGCCAGCACCAACAGGAGCCCCTATGGCTACACCTTC,CASTNRSPYGYTF
-,-,TRBJ2-5,TRBV5-4,TGTGCCAGCAGCTTGCCCAGACAAGAGACCCAGTACTTC,CASSLPRQETQYF
-,TRBD1,TRBJ1-3,TRBV9,TGTGCCAGCAGCGCCGGGGACAGATCTGGAAACACCATATATTTT,CASSAGDRSGNTIYF
-,-,TRBJ1-1,TRBV28,TGTGCCAGCCCCCCAGCGGAATCCACTGAAGCTTTCTTT,CASPPAESTEAFF